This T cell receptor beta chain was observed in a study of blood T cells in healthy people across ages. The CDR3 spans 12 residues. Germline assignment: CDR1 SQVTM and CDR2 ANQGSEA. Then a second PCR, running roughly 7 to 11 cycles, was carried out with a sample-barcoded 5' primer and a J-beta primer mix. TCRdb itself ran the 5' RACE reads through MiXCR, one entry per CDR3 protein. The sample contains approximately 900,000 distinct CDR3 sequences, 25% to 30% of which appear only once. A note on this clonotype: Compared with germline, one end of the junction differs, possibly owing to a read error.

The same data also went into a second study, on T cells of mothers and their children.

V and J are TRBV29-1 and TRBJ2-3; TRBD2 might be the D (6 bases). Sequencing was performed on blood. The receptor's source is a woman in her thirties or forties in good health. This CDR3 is CSGENGGDTQYF. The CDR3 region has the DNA TGCAGCGGTGAAAATGGGGGGGATACGCAGTATTTT.